This TCR beta chain was observed in a study of cytomegalovirus exposure and HLA in healthy donors. Study-wide context: The 90 to 150 validation repertoires matched the 500 to 750 first-cohort repertoires in platform, a later analysis reported. Study observations and caveats: Reportedly, diagnosis of cytomegalovirus status by the classifier showed high specificity and sensitivity. First-cohort TCR clusters were later found to tend to co-occur in the roughly 130 validation repertoires.

The CDR3 sequence is 13 residues long. Germline V gene data show CDR1 as LNHDA and CDR2 as SQIVND (reference sequence). Trimming stripped 8 bases from V and 8 bases from J, with 18 bases between. On this clone: The antigen is undetermined.

Only in-frame clones appear in the TCRdb table, and some are missing; sequencing was by immunoSEQ multiplex PCR. The sample lists about 65,000 clones, over 85% occurring once. The chain couples TRBV19 to TRBJ1-1, with TRBD1 as a possible D gene (6 bases). The receptor's source is a man younger than 35 in good health and CMV-seropositive. The sequenced material came from PBMCs. The CDR3 DNA follows: TGTGCCAGTTGTGATGAGACAGGTGCAGAAGCTTTCTTT. This gives the protein CASCDETGAEAFF.